This T cell receptor beta chain was recorded in a study of shared clonotypes between healthy human individuals. There are a few counts of this clone. Its antigen is undetermined. Notes on the study in general: The authors expected sequencing depth to affect clonotype sharing among donors.

Genomic DNA from unsorted samples was obtained from around 99 million PBMCs (per sample). The assay ran at deep level. Around 30,000 T cell genomes, or approximately 300 ng DNA, went into replicate PCRs of unsorted PBMC. Libraries were prepared by immunoSEQ multiplex PCR; TCRdb keeps only in-frame clonotypes and omits some of them. This sample has 530,000 or so clones, with nearly 80% found just once. The CDR3 runs 17 residues. Germline V gene data show CDR1 as KGHSH and CDR2 as LQKENI. The V end was cut by 2 bases, the J end by 4 bases, with 20 bases between. This receptor was taken from a middle-aged woman in good health. Some clones in this sample may be carry-over from other donors' samples. The specimen was PBMCs. The gene calls are TRBV18 and TRBJ1-2; maybe TRBD1 (5 bases). CDR3: CASSPGGSLGIGYGYTF. The CDR3 nucleotides read TGTGCCAGCTCACCAGGGGGAAGTTTAGGTATCGGCTATGGCTACACCTTC.